Following are 22 T cell receptor beta chains from one sample sequenced in a study of cytotoxic CD8 clonotypes in ibrutinib-treated CLL. Here immunoSEQ multiplex PCR was the method, and the copy in TCRdb shows in-frame clones only, minus some. The table has around 30,000 clones, around 57% seen once. Specimen: PBMCs, collected before ibrutinib treatment. Receptor source: a human donor with chronic lymphocytic leukemia.

The chain employs TRBV29-1 and TRBJ2-7; the D gene is possibly TRBD1 (5 bases). The CDR3 totals 12 residues. Germline V gene sequence: CDR1 SQVTM, CDR2 ANQGSEA. Trimming pared 7 bases from V and 4 bases from J, leaving 14 bases between. In DNA form, the CDR3 reads TGCAGCGCCAGACAGAACCCGTACGAGCAGTACTTC. Its protein is CSARQNPYEQYF.

The chain has TRBV7-8 and TRBJ2-5; tentative D call: TRBD2 (5 bases). Germline lookup yields CDR1 SGHVS and CDR2 FQNEAQ. There are 13 residues in the CDR3. Trimming pared 3 bases from V and 5 bases from J, leaving 10 bases between. The CDR3 sequence: CASSFAGRETQYF. Written as DNA, the CDR3 is TGTGCCAGCAGCTTCGCGGGTCGGGAGACCCAGTACTTC.

The chain joins TRBV5-1 to TRBJ1-6, with 9 bases aligning to TRBD1. Trimming removed 1 base from V and 6 bases from J; junction bases left unmatched: 14. CDR3 length: 19 residues. Germline-derived CDR1 and CDR2 are SGHRS and YFSETQ. The DNA of the CDR3 is TGCGCCAGCAGCTTGCTAGGGAACAGGGGGCTGGTTGTTAATTCACCCCTCCACTTT. Protein product: CASSLLGNRGLVVNSPLHF.

The chain employs TRBV19 and TRBJ2-1; 8 bases are a match to TRBD2. This CDR3 region has 14 residues. After removal of 7 bases from V and 7 bases from J, the junction contained 9 bases not matched to a gene. The germline V gene encodes CDR1 LNHDA and CDR2 SQIVND (reference sequence). This chain's CDR3 is CASIDGGAGNEQFF. In DNA form, the CDR3 reads TGTGCCAGTATAGACGGGGGGGCAGGGAATGAGCAGTTCTTC.

The chain has TRBV13 and TRBJ1-4; TRBD1 aligns across 7 bases. Germline V gene data show CDR1 as PRHDT and CDR2 as FYEKMQ (reference sequence). This CDR3 has 15 residues. Losses at the gene ends were 5 bases for V and 2 bases for J; bases not matched to a gene: 5. CDR3 in DNA: TGTGCCAGCAGCCCTCACAGGGGTACTAATGAAAAACTGTTTTTT. Amino acid sequence: CASSPHRGTNEKLFF.

This clone was detected only a few times. The chain combines TRBV6-5 with TRBJ1-1; 7 positions agree with TRBD1. Germline trimming cut 2 bases from V and 11 bases from J; bases unmatched to any gene: 8. The CDR3 runs 13 residues. Germline CDR1 is MNHEY and CDR2 is SVGAGI. The CDR3 DNA reads as TGTGCCAGCAGTTACGACAGGGCAGAGTCGGCTTTCTTT. Its translation: CASSYDRAESAFF.

A few counts support this clone. V usage is TRBV15 and J usage is TRBJ2-6; 8 nucleotides match TRBD1. The CDR3 is 16 amino acids. Germline V gene data show CDR1 as LNHNV and CDR2 as YYDKDF (reference sequence). V dropped 0 bases and J dropped 3; count of bases not matched to a gene: 1. The CDR3: CATSRDTGGGANVLTF. Written as DNA, the CDR3 is TGTGCCACCAGCAGAGATACAGGGGGTGGGGCCAACGTCCTGACTTTC.

By share of the sample, this clone is medium-sized. The chain couples TRBV5-1 to TRBJ1-4; D remains unclear. CDR1 is SGHRS, CDR2 YFSETQ, per germline. This CDR3 has 13 residues. Trimming stripped 7 bases from V and 3 bases from J, with 10 bases between. CDR3 in amino acids: CASSPAPNEKLFF. CDR3 sequence (DNA): TGCGCCAGCTCCCCGGCCCCTAATGAAAAACTGTTTTTT.

The rearrangement uses TRBV5-1 and TRBJ1-3; perhaps TRBD1 as D (6 bases). Per the germline V gene, CDR1 is SGHRS and CDR2 is YFSETQ. The CDR3 is 17 amino acids. V gave up 4 bases and J gave up 1 base, with 18 bases separating them. This CDR3 reads CASSPLTQGGSGNTIYF. The CDR3 DNA reads as TGCGCCAGCAGCCCGCTAACACAGGGAGGTTCTGGAAACACCATATATTTT.

The chain joins TRBV29-1 to TRBJ2-7; 9 bases are a match to TRBD2. This CDR3 is 14 amino acids long. Germline-derived CDR1 and CDR2 are SQVTM and ANQGSEA. V dropped 4 bases and J dropped 3; count of bases not matched to a gene: 7. In DNA form, the CDR3 reads TGCAGCGTTGCGGGAGCGGGAGGAATCTACGAGCAGTACTTC. Amino acids: CSVAGAGGIYEQYF.

This chain links TRBV27 with TRBJ1-3; 7 bases agree with TRBD1. There are 15 residues in the CDR3. CDR1 is MNHEY, CDR2 SMNVEV, per germline (reference sequence). The ends lost 3 bases at V and 4 bases at J; junction bases unmatched: 6. The CDR3 is CASSFQGVGGNTIYF. The CDR3 coding sequence is TGTGCCAGCAGTTTCCAGGGGGTAGGGGGAAACACCATATATTTT.

The genes are TRBV6-1 and TRBJ2-7; a weak D match, TRBD2 (7 bases). The V and J ends lost 9 bases and 6 bases respectively, with 21 bases between them. CDR1 is MNHNS, CDR2 SASEGT, per germline. This CDR3 has 14 residues. The CDR3 sequence: CASSTWGGVGEQYF. For the CDR3, the DNA is TGTGCCAGTTCCACGTGGGGGGGCGTAGGCGAGCAGTACTTC.

The chain joins TRBV18 to TRBJ1-4; D call uncertain. The CDR3 contains 14 residues. The V gene's germline CDR1 is KGHSH and CDR2 LQKENI. Trimming pared 3 bases from V and 7 bases from J, leaving 12 bases between. CDR3 DNA: TGTGCCAGCTCACCGAGGTTGGTACCTGAAAAACTGTTTTTT. It codes for CASSPRLVPEKLFF.

This CDR3 is CASSMRGVAQLHGYTF. The DNA of the CDR3 is TGTGCCAGTAGTATGAGGGGGGTTGCACAGCTGCATGGCTACACCTTC. The chain uses TRBV19 and TRBJ1-2; tentatively, D is TRBD1 (6 bases). Trimming left V 3 bases short and J 6 bases short, with 20 bases between. Germline CDR1 LNHDA, CDR2 SQIVND (reference sequence). The CDR3 has 16 residues.

This clone has more than one count but fewer than ten. V is TRBV5-1 and J is TRBJ2-1, with unresolved D. Germline V gives CDR1 SGHRS, CDR2 YFSETQ. This CDR3 comprises 14 residues. The germline V and J ends were trimmed by 0 bases and 6 bases, with 10 bases remaining between them. CDR3 sequence reads: CASSLAPPLNEQFF. The DNA for the CDR3 is TGCGCCAGCAGCTTGGCACCCCCGCTCAATGAGCAGTTCTTC.

V gene TRBV18 combines with J gene TRBJ2-7, with 11 bases lining up with TRBD2. CDR1 is KGHSH and CDR2 is LQKENI in the germline V gene. Trimming removed 2 bases from V and 5 bases from J; junction bases left unmatched: 14. There are 18 residues in the CDR3. This CDR3 reads CASSPILAGGGGPNEQYF. The CDR3 bases are TGTGCCAGCTCACCAATCCTAGCGGGAGGTGGGGGGCCTAACGAGCAGTACTTC. The whole variable domain, remainder taken from reference TRBV18 and TRBJ2-7, is NAGVMQNPRHLVRRRGQEARLRCSPMKGHSHVYWYRQLPEEGLKFMVYLQKENIIDESGMPKERFSAEFPKEGPSILRIQQVVRGDSAAYFCASSPILAGGGGPNEQYFGPGTRLTVT.

The V gene is TRBV21-1, the J gene TRBJ2-7; the table's TRBD1 call for D was not verified on the DNA. TRBV21-1 represents a pseudogene. This CDR3 contains 16 residues. The CDR3 region has the DNA TGTGCCAGCAGCGAGGAGAGGGACAGCGACTCCTACGAGCAGTACTTC. Its translation: CASSEERDSDSYEQYF.

The chain joins TRBV7-6 to TRBJ2-3; TRBD2 might be the D (5 bases). The germline V and J ends were trimmed by 4 bases and 6 bases, with 17 bases remaining between them. The CDR3 is 15 residues long. CDR1 and CDR2 (germline): SGHVS, FNYEAQ. As DNA, the CDR3 is TGTGCCAGCAGCTCGGACTTTCCCCCGGGGGATACGCAGTATTTT. Its translation: CASSSDFPPGDTQYF. Filled out from reference TRBV7-6 and TRBJ2-3, the complete variable domain reads GAGVSQSPRYKVTKRGQDVALRCDPISGHVSLYWYRQALGQGPEFLTYFNYEAQQDKSGLPNDRFSAERPEGSISTLTIQRTEQRDSAMYRCASSSDFPPGDTQYFGPGTRLTVL.

The chain uses TRBV29-1 and TRBJ1-2; D is ambiguous. This CDR3 region has 12 residues. The germline V and J ends were trimmed by 4 bases and 4 bases, with 10 bases remaining between them. Germline values: CDR1 SQVTM, CDR2 ANQGSEA. CDR3: CSVAKDGYGYTF. DNA of the CDR3: TGCAGCGTTGCAAAGGACGGCTATGGCTACACCTTC.

This CDR3 reads CASSLSLGGVNTEAFF. The CDR3 DNA reads TGTGCCAGCAGCTTGTCGCTAGGGGGTGTGAACACTGAAGCTTTCTTT. V and J are TRBV5-6 and TRBJ1-1; D may be TRBD1 (6 bases). CDR3 length equals 16 residues. Germline values: CDR1 SGHDT, CDR2 YYEEEE. V was pared by 1 base and J by 0 bases, with 13 bases between.

This clone showed up just once. This chain links TRBV11-2 with TRBJ2-7; no definite D call. This CDR3 is built from 13 residues. Germline V CDR1 and CDR2: SGHAT, FQNNGV. The V end was cut by 6 bases, the J end by 5 bases, with 14 bases between. This CDR3 is CASRPPGRNEQYF. DNA for the CDR3: TGTGCCAGCAGACCACCCGGGCGAAACGAGCAGTACTTC.

The chain carries TRBV6-5 and TRBJ1-1, with a possible D match to TRBD1 (5 bases). The CDR3 has 14 amino acids. In germline, CDR1 is MNHEY, CDR2 SVGAGI. Trimming stripped 6 bases from V and 5 bases from J, with 16 bases between. In DNA form, the CDR3 reads TGTGCCAGCAGCCTCTGGCAGGGTGAAACTGAAGCTTTCTTT. Protein sequence: CASSLWQGETEAFF.